The 19 T cell receptor beta chains listed next were all sequenced from one sample in a study of T cells in women clearing cervical HPV infection. Using immunoSEQ multiplex PCR, the repertoire was profiled, and TCRdb retains in-frame clones only, with some absent. This sample lists approximately 37,000 clones; its ten largest clones have approximately 6.6%. The sequenced material came from blood buffy coat. Receptor source: a woman between 18 and 70 years old with a cervical HPV16 infection that either progressed to CIN3+ or cleared (not recorded which).

As concerns this clone: The read comes to an end 3 residues before the CDR3 does, leaving the germline J gene to fill in the end. J is TRBJ2-1 and V is TRBV18, with D maybe TRBD1 (5 bases). From germline, CDR1 is KGHSH and CDR2 LQKENI. The CDR3 contains 17 residues. V lost 2 bases, J lost 0 bases, and 14 bases lay in between. This chain's CDR3 is CASSPGARMSSYNEQFF. Partial CDR3 DNA: TGTGCCAGCTCACCAGGGGCTAGGATGAGCTCCTACAATGAG.

The CDR3 loop is CASSQGWVGYNEQFF. CDR3 DNA, as far as it was read: TGTGCCAGCAGCCAAGGATGGGTAGGGTACAATGAG. The V call is TRBV4-2, the J call TRBJ2-1; unclear D gene. From the germline J gene comes the end of the CDR3, since the read stops 3 residues before it. Per germline, CDR1 LGHNA and CDR2 YNFKEQ. This CDR3 spans 15 amino acids. V was cut by 1 base and J by 4 bases, with 11 bases left in between.

Comments on this clone: The read is 3 residues too short to cover the CDR3 end, so that end is filled in from the germline J gene. The V gene is TRBV11-2, the J gene TRBJ1-2, with 8 bases identical to TRBD1. The CDR3 sequence is 14 residues long. The trim removed 5 bases at V and 7 bases at J, leaving 9 bases unmatched. The V gene's germline CDR1 is SGHAT and CDR2 FQNNGV. The CDR3 is CASSLNPGGSGYTF. CDR3 DNA (partial): TGTGCCAGCAGCCTAAACCCAGGGGGCAGTGGC.

To note about this clone: Read sequence stops 3 residues before the CDR3 end, and the germline J gene provides the missing end. The rearrangement uses TRBV14 and TRBJ1-1; D is uncertain. Trimming removed 3 bases at V and 4 bases at J, with 9 bases between. Germline values: CDR1 SGHDN, CDR2 FVKESK. The CDR3 has 13 amino acids. The part of the CDR3 DNA that was read is TGTGCCAGCAGCCAGAGGGCCGGCACTGAA. Protein product: CASSQRAGTE. The complete CDR3 protein is CASSQRAGTEAFF.

The CDR3 sequence: CSALDREGAYEQYF. The CDR3 bases that were read are TGCAGTGCCCTTGACCGGGAAGGGGCTTACGAG. This chain joins TRBV20-1 and TRBJ2-7; possibly TRBD1 or TRBD2 for D (5 bases each). The read terminates 3 residues before the CDR3 end, so the remaining end is supplied by the germline J gene. Trimming stripped 6 bases from V and 4 bases from J, with 19 bases between. CDR1 DFQATT and CDR2 SNEGSKA come from the germline V gene (reference sequence). The CDR3 runs to 14 residues.

Of note for this clone: The read terminates 3 residues before the CDR3 end, so the remaining end is supplied by the germline J gene. This chain connects TRBV18 to TRBJ2-1, with TRBD2 matching 15 bases. This CDR3 is built from 17 residues. Per germline, CDR1 KGHSH and CDR2 LQKENI. V shed 4 bases, J shed 8 bases, and the junction held 9 bases outside the gene matches. CDR3 protein: CASSLRTSGRAWDEQFF. The DNA read from the CDR3 is TGTGCCAGCTCACTTAGGACTAGCGGGAGGGCCTGGGATGAG. The whole variable domain, remainder taken from reference TRBV18 and TRBJ2-1, is NAGVMQNPRHLVRRRGQEARLRCSPMKGHSHVYWYRQLPEEGLKFMVYLQKENIIDESGMPKERFSAEFPKEGPSILRIQQVVRGDSAAYFCASSLRTSGRAWDEQFFGPGTRLTVL.

On this clone itself: The read is 3 residues too short to cover the CDR3 end, so that end is filled in from the germline J gene. This chain connects TRBV5-1 to TRBJ1-4, with D uncertain. The CDR3 has 14 amino acids. The V end was cut by 3 bases, the J end by 0 bases, with 6 bases between. The germline gives CDR1 SGHRS, CDR2 YFSETQ. The sequenced part of the CDR3 DNA is TGCGCCAGCAGCTCGTCTGCAACTAATGAAAAA. Encoded protein: CASSSSATNEK. The whole CDR3 sequence reads CASSSSATNEKLFF.

A note on this clone: The read is 3 residues too short to cover the CDR3 end, so that end is filled in from the germline J gene. The chain has TRBV5-1 and TRBJ2-1; perhaps TRBD2 as D (5 bases). Per germline, CDR1 SGHRS and CDR2 YFSETQ. V was trimmed by 0 bases and J by 7 bases, leaving 14 bases between them. The CDR3 contains 15 residues. CDR3 in amino acids: CASSLEASSRNEQFF. Partial CDR3 DNA: TGCGCCAGCAGCTTGGAGGCTAGCAGTCGTAATGAG.

Points on this clone: The CDR3 end lies 3 residues beyond the end of the read and is filled in from the germline J gene. The rearrangement links TRBV19 to TRBJ2-7; 7 nucleotides align to TRBD1. The junction had 6 bases not matched to a gene; V was cut back by 4 bases and J by 3 bases. Germline values: CDR1 LNHDA, CDR2 SQIVND (reference sequence). The CDR3 loop spans 14 amino acids. The CDR3 protein is CASSKTGTIYEQYF. The part of the CDR3 DNA that was read is TGTGCCAGTAGTAAGACAGGGACCATCTACGAG.

The CDR3: CASSDDWINTEAFF. The covered CDR3 bases are TGTGCCAGTAGTGACGACTGGATTAACACTGAA. This chain joins TRBV19 and TRBJ1-1; D is uncertain. The CDR3 goes on 3 residues after the read ends, and that part is filled in from the germline J gene. The CDR3 has 14 amino acids. CDR1 and CDR2 from the germline V gene are LNHDA and SQIVND (reference sequence). V lost 5 bases and J 2 bases, leaving 12 bases between the germline ends. The entire variable domain, with the rest obtained from reference TRBV19 and TRBJ1-1, is as follows: DGGITQSPKYLFRKEGQNVTLSCEQNLNHDAMYWYRQDPGQGLRLIYYSQIVNDFQKGDIAEGYSVSREKKESFPLTVTSAQKNPTAFYLCASSDDWINTEAFFGQGTRLTVV.

With regard to this clone: From the germline J gene comes the end of the CDR3, since the read stops 3 residues before it. The chain recombines TRBV30 with TRBJ1-1, with 7 positions matching TRBD1. The V and J ends lost 2 bases and 3 bases, in that order; junction bases with no gene match: 9. The CDR3 is 15 residues long. Germline assignment: CDR1 GTSNPN and CDR2 SVGIG (reference sequence). Here the CDR3 reads CAWSKGGQEYTEAFF. CDR3 DNA (partial): TGTGCCTGGAGTAAGGGCGGACAGGAGTACACTGAA.

About this clone itself: The read halts 3 residues ahead of the CDR3 end, with the missing end drawn from the germline J gene. The V and J genes are TRBV6-1 and TRBJ1-2; 9 bases agree with TRBD1. Germline CDR1 reads MNHNS; CDR2 reads SASEGT. CDR3 length equals 14 residues. The CDR3 bases that were read are TGTGCCAGCAGTGAACTGGGACAGGGCCACGAC. It specifies CASSELGQGHD. The whole CDR3 region reads CASSELGQGHDYTF.

Note on this clone: The read falls 3 residues short of the CDR3 end, and the missing part is taken from the germline J gene. The V gene is TRBV11-2, the J gene TRBJ2-5, with 9 nucleotides matching TRBD2. The CDR3 consists of 15 residues. V shed 0 bases and J 4 bases; nucleotides not matched to a gene: 3. Per the germline V gene, CDR1 is SGHAT and CDR2 is FQNNGV. CDR3 DNA (partial): TGTGCCAGCAGCTTAGATCGACTAGCGGCAGAGACC. Protein: CASSLDRLAAET. The whole CDR3 protein is CASSLDRLAAETQYF.

About this clone: The CDR3 goes on 3 residues after the read ends, and that part is filled in from the germline J gene. This chain connects TRBV30 to TRBJ2-1, with TRBD1 as a possible D gene (6 bases). The V end was cut by 1 base, the J end by 1 base, with 11 bases between. The CDR3 loop spans 15 amino acids. Germline V gene sequence: CDR1 GTSNPN, CDR2 SVGIG (reference sequence). The CDR3 loop is CAWSEGVSSYNEQFF. The DNA read from the CDR3 is TGTGCCTGGAGTGAGGGGGTGAGTTCCTACAATGAG. Full variable domain (remainder filled in from reference TRBV30 and TRBJ2-1): SQTIHQWPATLVQPVGSPLSLECTVEGTSNPNLYWYRQAAGRGLQLLFYSVGIGQISSEVPQNLSASRPQDRQFILSSKKLLLSDSGFYLCAWSEGVSSYNEQFFGPGTRLTVL.

A note on this clone: The read ends 3 residues shy of where the CDR3 ends; the end is completed using the germline J gene. The chain links TRBV2 to TRBJ2-3, with 7 bases identical to TRBD2. Germline V lookup: CDR1 SNHLY, CDR2 FYNNEI. The CDR3 is 16 residues long. V lost 5 bases, J lost 1 base, and 9 bases stayed unmatched. The sequenced CDR3 bases are TGTGCCAGCAGTCCCCGCGGGAGCGGAGGCACAGATACG. Its translation: CASSPRGSGGTDT. The complete CDR3 sequence is CASSPRGSGGTDTQYF.

As concerns this clone: The read falls 3 residues short of the CDR3 end, and the missing part is taken from the germline J gene. Other DNA sequences within the sample encode an identical CDR3. V is TRBV5-1 and J is TRBJ1-4; 8 bases align to TRBD1. The length of the CDR3 is 14 residues. Germline loops: CDR1 SGHRS, CDR2 YFSETQ. V lost 3 bases and J lost 3; bases outside the gene matches: 1. CDR3 DNA, as far as it was read: TGCGCCAGCAGCTCGGGACAGGCTAATGAAAAA. Translation gives CASSSGQANEK. The CDR3 in full is CASSSGQANEKLFF.

The CDR3: CASNNRGPAQYF. The sequenced part of the CDR3 DNA is TGTGCCAGCAACAACAGGGGGCCGGCG. This sequence joins TRBV7-9 and TRBJ2-3; 9 bases map to TRBD1. The read comes to an end 3 residues before the CDR3 does, leaving the germline J gene to fill in the end. Germline-derived CDR1 and CDR2 are SEHNR and FQNEAQ (reference sequence). The length of the CDR3 is 12 residues.

With respect to this clone: The CDR3 is cut off 3 residues early in the read; its end comes from the germline J gene. The identical CDR3 is also encoded by other nucleotide sequences in the sample. The rearrangement uses TRBV6-7 and TRBJ1-2, with 7 bases fitting TRBD1. TRBV6-7 falls under the ORF class, with uncertain function. This CDR3 contains 14 residues. Trimming removed 2 bases from V and 7 bases from J; junction bases left unmatched: 7. The covered CDR3 bases are TGTGCCAGCAGTTACCCCCAGGGGGACTGTGGC. Its protein is CASSYPQGDCG. The CDR3 reads in full as CASSYPQGDCGYTF.

In the case of this clone: The CDR3 goes on 3 residues after the read ends, and that part is filled in from the germline J gene. This chain joins TRBV19 and TRBJ2-4, with 8 bases identical to TRBD1. The CDR3 covers 14 residues. Germline-derived CDR1 and CDR2 are LNHDA and SQIVND (reference sequence). With 4 bases clipped from V and 9 bases from J, the junction kept 8 bases outside the gene matches. The sequenced part of the CDR3 DNA is TGTGCCAGTAGTACCGGGACAGGCCGGTTCATT. Residues: CASSTGTGRFI. The complete CDR3 sequence is CASSTGTGRFIQYF.